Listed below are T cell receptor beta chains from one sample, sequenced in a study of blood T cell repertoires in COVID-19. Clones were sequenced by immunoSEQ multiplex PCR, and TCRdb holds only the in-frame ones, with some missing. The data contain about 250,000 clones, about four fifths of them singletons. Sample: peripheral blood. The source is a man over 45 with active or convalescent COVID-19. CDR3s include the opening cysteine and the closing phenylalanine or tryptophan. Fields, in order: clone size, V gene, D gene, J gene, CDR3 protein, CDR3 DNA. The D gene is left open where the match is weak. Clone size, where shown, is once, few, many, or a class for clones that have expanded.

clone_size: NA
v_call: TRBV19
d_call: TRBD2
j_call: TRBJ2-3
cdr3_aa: CASSIKRGGRVADTQYF
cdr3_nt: TGTGCCAGTAGTATTAAGCGGGGGGGCCGTGTGGCAGATACGCAGTATTTT

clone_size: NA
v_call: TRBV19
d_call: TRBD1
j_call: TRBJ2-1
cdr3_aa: CASSILLTGPSDNEQFF
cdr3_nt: TGTGCCAGTAGTATCCTCCTGACAGGGCCCTCGGACAATGAGCAGTTCTTC

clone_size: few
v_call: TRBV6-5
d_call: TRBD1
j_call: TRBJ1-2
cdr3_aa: CASRGDRNYGYTF
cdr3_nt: TGTGCCAGCAGAGGGGACAGAAACTATGGCTACACCTTC

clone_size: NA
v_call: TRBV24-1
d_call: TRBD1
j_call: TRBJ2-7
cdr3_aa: CATSGWQGAYYEQYF
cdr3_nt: TGTGCCACCAGTGGATGGCAGGGGGCGTACTACGAGCAGTACTTC

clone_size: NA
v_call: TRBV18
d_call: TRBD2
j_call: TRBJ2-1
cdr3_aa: CASSPPASGDYNEQFF
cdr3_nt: TGTGCCAGCTCACCACCGGCTAGCGGGGATTACAATGAGCAGTTCTTC

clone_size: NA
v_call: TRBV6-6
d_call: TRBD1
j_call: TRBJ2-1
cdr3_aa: CASSYESGQLHNEQFF
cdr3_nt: TGTGCCAGCAGTTACGAATCGGGACAGCTGCACAATGAGCAGTTCTTC

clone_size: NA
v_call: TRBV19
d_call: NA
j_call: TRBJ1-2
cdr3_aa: CATRDRLEYGYTF
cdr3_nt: TGTGCCACCCGGGACCGACTAGAGTATGGCTACACCTTC

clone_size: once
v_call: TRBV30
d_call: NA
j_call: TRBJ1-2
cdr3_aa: CAWTPQDGYTF
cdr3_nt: TGTGCCTGGACCCCCCAGGATGGCTACACCTTC

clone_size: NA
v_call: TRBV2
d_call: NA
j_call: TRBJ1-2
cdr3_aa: CASSFRDNVNYGYTF
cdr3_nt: TGTGCCAGCAGTTTCCGGGACAATGTCAACTATGGCTACACCTTC

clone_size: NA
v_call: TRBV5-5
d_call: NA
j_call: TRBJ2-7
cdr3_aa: CASLLKGSSYEQYF
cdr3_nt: TGTGCCAGCCTCTTGAAGGGGTCCTCCTACGAGCAGTACTTC

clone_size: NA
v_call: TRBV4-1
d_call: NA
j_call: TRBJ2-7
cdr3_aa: CASSQVGAYEQYF
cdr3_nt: TGCGCCAGCAGCCAAGTCGGGGCCTACGAGCAGTACTTC

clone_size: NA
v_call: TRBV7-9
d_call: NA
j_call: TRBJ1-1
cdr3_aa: CASSLEADREAFF
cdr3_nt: TGTGCCAGCAGCTTAGAGGCCGACAGGGAAGCTTTCTTT

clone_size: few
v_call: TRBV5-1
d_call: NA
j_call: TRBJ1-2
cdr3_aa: CASSGTGQIGDGYTF
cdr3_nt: TGCGCCAGCAGCGGAACCGGACAGATCGGGGATGGCTACACCTTC

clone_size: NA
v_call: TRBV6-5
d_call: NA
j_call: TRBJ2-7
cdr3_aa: CASSGTRAYEQYF
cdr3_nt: TGTGCCAGCTCCGGGACACGAGCCTACGAGCAGTACTTC

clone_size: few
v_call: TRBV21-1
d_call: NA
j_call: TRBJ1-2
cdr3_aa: CASMREGRTPYGYTF
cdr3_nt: TGTGCCAGCATGAGGGAGGGCAGGACACCTTATGGCTACACCTTC

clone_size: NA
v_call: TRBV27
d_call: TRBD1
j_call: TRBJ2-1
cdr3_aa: CASSTGQGWGEQFF
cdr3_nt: TGTGCCAGCAGTACGGGACAGGGGTGGGGTGAGCAGTTCTTC

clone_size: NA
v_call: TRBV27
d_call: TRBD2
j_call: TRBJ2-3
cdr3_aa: CASSLGLGTDTQYF
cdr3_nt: TGTGCCAGCAGTTTAGGACTAGGCACAGATACGCAGTATTTT

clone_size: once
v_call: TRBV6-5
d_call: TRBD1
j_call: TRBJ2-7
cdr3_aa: CASSYSIGTGGHEQYF
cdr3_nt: TGTGCCAGCAGTTACTCGATCGGGACAGGGGGCCACGAGCAGTACTTC

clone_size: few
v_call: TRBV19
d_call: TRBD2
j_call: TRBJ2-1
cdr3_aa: CASSIPPRLAGGLSVGEQFF
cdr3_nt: TGTGCCAGTAGTATCCCCCCTCGACTAGCGGGGGGGCTAAGTGTGGGTGAGCAGTTCTTC

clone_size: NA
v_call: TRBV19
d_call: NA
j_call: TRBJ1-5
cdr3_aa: CASSINRADQPQHF
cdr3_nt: TGTGCCAGTAGTATTAACAGGGCTGATCAGCCCCAGCATTTT

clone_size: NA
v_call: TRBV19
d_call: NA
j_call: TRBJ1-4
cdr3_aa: CASSIAGGSEKLFF
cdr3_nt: TGTGCCAGTAGTATAGCTGGGGGGAGTGAAAAACTGTTTTTT

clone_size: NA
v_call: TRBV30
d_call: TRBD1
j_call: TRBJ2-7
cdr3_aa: CAWTRDRGHEQYF
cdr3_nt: TGTGCCTGGACCCGGGACAGGGGCCACGAGCAGTACTTC

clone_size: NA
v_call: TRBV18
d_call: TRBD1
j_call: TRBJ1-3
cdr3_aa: CASSPSSGQFSGNTIYF
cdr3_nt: TGTGCCAGCTCACCTTCCTCGGGACAGTTCTCTGGAAACACCATATATTTT

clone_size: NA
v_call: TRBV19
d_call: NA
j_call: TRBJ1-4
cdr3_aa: CASSDRPTNEKLFF
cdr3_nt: TGTGCCAGTAGTGACAGGCCAACTAATGAAAAACTGTTTTTT

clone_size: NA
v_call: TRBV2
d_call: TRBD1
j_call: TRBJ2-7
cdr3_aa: CASRGQVHEQYF
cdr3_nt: TGTGCCAGCAGGGGACAGGTCCACGAGCAGTACTTC

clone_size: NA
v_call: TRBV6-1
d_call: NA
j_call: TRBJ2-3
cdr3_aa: CASSEARGTGVNTQYF
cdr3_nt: TGTGCCAGCAGTGAAGCGCGGGGGACAGGAGTGAATACGCAGTATTTT

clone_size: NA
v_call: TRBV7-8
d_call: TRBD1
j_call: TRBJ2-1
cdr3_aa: CASRPGQGPYNEQFF
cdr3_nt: TGTGCCAGCAGACCGGGACAGGGTCCCTACAATGAGCAGTTCTTC

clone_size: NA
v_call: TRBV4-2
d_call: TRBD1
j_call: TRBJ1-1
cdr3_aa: CASSRISGTGDTEAFF
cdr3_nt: TGTGCCAGCAGCCGAATATCCGGGACAGGGGACACTGAAGCTTTCTTT

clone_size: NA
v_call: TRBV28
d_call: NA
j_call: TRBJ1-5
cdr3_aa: CASSSPALDQPQHF
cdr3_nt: TGTGCCAGCAGTTCACCCGCGTTAGATCAGCCCCAGCATTTT

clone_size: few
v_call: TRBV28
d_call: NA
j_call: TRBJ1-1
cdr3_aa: CASSLDLRGTNTEAFF
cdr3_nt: TGTGCCAGCAGTCTGGACCTAAGGGGGACAAACACTGAAGCTTTCTTT

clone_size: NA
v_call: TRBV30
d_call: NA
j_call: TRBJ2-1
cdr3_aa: CAWSVRRGGASYNEQFF
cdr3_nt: TGTGCCTGGAGTGTACGGAGGGGCGGGGCCTCCTACAATGAGCAGTTCTTC

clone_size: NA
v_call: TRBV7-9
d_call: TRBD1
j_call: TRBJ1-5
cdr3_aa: CASSFGQGQPQHF
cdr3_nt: TGTGCCAGCAGCTTCGGACAGGGTCAGCCCCAGCATTTT

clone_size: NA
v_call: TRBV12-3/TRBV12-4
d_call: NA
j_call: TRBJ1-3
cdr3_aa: CASGVRSGNTIYF
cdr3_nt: TGTGCCAGCGGAGTGAGGTCTGGAAACACCATATATTTT

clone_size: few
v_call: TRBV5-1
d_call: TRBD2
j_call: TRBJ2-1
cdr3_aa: CASSLGGGATEQFF
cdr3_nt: TGCGCCAGCAGCTTGGGCGGGGGGGCCACTGAGCAGTTCTTC

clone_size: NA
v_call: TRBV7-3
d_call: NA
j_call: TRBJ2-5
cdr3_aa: CASSLTGGLLETQYF
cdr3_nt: TGTGCCAGCAGCTTAACGGGTGGGCTATTGGAGACCCAGTACTTC

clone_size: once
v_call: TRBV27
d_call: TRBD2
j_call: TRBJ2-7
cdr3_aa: CATNELRGGEQYF
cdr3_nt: TGTGCCACCAACGAACTGCGGGGGGGCGAGCAGTACTTC

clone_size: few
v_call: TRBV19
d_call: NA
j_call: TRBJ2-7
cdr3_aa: CASSMSSASYEQYF
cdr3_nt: TGTGCCAGTAGTATGAGTAGCGCATCCTACGAGCAGTACTTC

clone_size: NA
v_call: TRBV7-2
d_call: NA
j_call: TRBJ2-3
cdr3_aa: CASSLSTDTQYF
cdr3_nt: TGTGCCAGCAGCTTGTCTACAGATACGCAGTATTTT

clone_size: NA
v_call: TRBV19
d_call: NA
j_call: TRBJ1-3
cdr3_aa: CASSKQGPGNTIYF
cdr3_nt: TGTGCCAGTAGTAAACAGGGCCCTGGAAACACCATATATTTT

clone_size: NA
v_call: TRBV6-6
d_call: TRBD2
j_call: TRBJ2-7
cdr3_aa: CASRRTSDSYEQYF
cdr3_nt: TGTGCCAGCAGGCGGACTAGCGACTCCTACGAGCAGTACTTC

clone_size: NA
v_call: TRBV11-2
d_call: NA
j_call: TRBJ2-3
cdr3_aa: CASSLPGGNTQYF
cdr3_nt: TGTGCCAGCAGCTTACCTGGAGGTAATACGCAGTATTTT

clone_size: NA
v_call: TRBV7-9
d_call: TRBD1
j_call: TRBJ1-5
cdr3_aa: CASSRTGQAEPQHF
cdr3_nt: TGTGCCAGCAGCCGAACGGGACAGGCTGAGCCCCAGCATTTT

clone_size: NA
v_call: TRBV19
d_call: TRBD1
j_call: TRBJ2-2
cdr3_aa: CASALGTGNTGELFF
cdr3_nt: TGTGCCAGTGCCCTAGGGACAGGGAACACCGGGGAGCTGTTTTTT

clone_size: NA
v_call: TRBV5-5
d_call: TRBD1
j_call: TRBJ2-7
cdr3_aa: CASSLVGTGFFYEQYF
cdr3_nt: TGTGCCAGCAGCTTGGTCGGGACAGGCTTTTTCTACGAGCAGTACTTC

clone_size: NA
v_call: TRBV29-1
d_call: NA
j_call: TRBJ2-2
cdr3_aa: CSVDFSGANTGELFF
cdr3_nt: TGCAGCGTTGACTTCTCGGGAGCGAACACCGGGGAGCTGTTTTTT

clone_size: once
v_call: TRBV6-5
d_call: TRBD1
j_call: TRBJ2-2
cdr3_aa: CASTRDRRNTGELFF
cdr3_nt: TGTGCCAGCACCCGGGACAGAAGAAACACCGGGGAGCTGTTTTTT

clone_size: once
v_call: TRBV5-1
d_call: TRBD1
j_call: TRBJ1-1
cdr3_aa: CASSLEGANTEAFF
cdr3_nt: TGCGCCAGCAGCTTGGAGGGGGCGAACACTGAAGCTTTCTTT

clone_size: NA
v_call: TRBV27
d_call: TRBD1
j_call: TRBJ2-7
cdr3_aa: CASSLSGDRVHEQYF
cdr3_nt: TGTGCCAGCAGTTTATCGGGGGACAGGGTCCACGAGCAGTACTTC

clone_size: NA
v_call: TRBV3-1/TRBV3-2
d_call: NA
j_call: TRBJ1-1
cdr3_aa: CASSPSSNQGEAFF
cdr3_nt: TGTGCCAGCAGCCCATCGAGCAACCAGGGGGAAGCTTTCTTT

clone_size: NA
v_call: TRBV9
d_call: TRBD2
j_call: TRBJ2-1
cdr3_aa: CASSAAGTRGVNEQFF
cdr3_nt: TGTGCCAGCAGCGCCGCCGGGACTAGGGGGGTAAATGAGCAGTTCTTC

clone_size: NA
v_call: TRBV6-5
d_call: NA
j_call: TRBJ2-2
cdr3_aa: CASSYSRGSTGELFF
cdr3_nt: TGTGCCAGCAGTTACTCAAGGGGCAGCACCGGGGAGCTGTTTTTT

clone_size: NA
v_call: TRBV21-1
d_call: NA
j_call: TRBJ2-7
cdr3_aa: CASSKVFGGTRPHEQYF
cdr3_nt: TGTGCCAGCAGCAAGGTGTTCGGGGGGACCCGGCCCCACGAGCAGTACTTC

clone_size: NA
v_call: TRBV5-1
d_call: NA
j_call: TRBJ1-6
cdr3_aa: CASSLEGEGYNSPLHF
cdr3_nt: TGCGCCAGCAGCTTGGAGGGCGAGGGTTATAATTCACCCCTCCACTTT

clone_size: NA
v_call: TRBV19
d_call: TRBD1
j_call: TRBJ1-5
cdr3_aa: CASKPGQGAYGNQPQHF
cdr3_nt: TGTGCCAGTAAGCCGGGACAGGGGGCTTATGGCAATCAGCCCCAGCATTTT

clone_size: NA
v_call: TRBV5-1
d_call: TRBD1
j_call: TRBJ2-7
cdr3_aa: CASSAIPGQGAYEQYF
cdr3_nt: TGCGCCAGCAGCGCAATCCCGGGACAGGGGGCCTACGAGCAGTACTTC